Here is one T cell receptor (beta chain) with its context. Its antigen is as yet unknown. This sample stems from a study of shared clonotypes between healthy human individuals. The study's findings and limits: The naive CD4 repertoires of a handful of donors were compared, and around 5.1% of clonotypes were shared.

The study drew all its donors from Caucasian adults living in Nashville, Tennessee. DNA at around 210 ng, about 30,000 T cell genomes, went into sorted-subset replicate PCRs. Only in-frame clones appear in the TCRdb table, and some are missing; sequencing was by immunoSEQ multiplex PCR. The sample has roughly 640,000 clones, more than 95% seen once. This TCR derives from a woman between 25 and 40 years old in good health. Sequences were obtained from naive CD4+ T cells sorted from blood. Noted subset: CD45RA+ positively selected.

The CDR3 protein is CASRLQGVGANVLTF. The CDR3 DNA reads TGTGCCAGTAGGCTACAGGGCGTGGGGGCCAACGTCCTGACTTTC. The V call is TRBV19, the J call TRBJ2-6; D is possibly TRBD1 (6 bases). Germline lookup yields CDR1 LNHDA and CDR2 SQIVND (reference sequence). Deletions cut 6 bases from V and 4 bases from J, with 13 bases between. The CDR3 loop spans 15 amino acids.